A selection of T cell receptor beta chains follows, all from one sample in a study of blood T cell repertoires in COVID-19. Generated by immunoSEQ multiplex PCR, the TCRdb table keeps only in-frame clones and is missing some. Of 90,000 to 140,000 clones in the sample, 85% were seen once. The source material was peripheral blood. Every receptor here comes from a man aged 50-59 years with acute or convalescent COVID-19. The CDR3 runs from the conserved cysteine through the conserved F or W. The D gene is left open where the match is weak. A clone size is listed for some rows: how often the clone was seen (once, few, many), or a class if it is expanded.

-	TRBV18	-	TRBJ1-2	TGTGCCAGCTCACCACTAGCGGGACAAAACTATGGCTACACCTTC	CASSPLAGQNYGYTF
-	TRBV19	TRBD1	TRBJ1-6	TGTGCCAGTAGTATAGAGGGACAGAGATTTTATGGTGGTAATTCACCCCTCCACTTT	CASSIEGQRFYGGNSPLHF
-	TRBV7-9	TRBD1	TRBJ1-1	TGTGCCAGCAGCTTAGGGGACAGCGGGAACACTGAAGCTTTCTTT	CASSLGDSGNTEAFF
-	TRBV5-6	-	TRBJ1-1	TGTGCCAGCAGCTTCTTCTTCGGCACTGAAGCTTTCTTT	CASSFFFGTEAFF
-	TRBV28	TRBD2	TRBJ2-1	TGTGCCAGCAGTCCAAACCCCCTCATAGCGGGGCGGGCTCTCAATGAGCAGTTCTTC	CASSPNPLIAGRALNEQFF
-	TRBV15	TRBD2	TRBJ2-7	TGTGCCACCAGCAGAGAAGGCGGGAGAATACGCGAGCAGTACTTC	CATSREGGRIREQYF
-	TRBV7-8	-	TRBJ2-3	TGTGCCAGCAGCCCAGGGGCGACTAGCACAGATACGCAGTATTTT	CASSPGATSTDTQYF
-	TRBV7-3	TRBD2	TRBJ2-1	TGTGCCAGCAGTAAGCCTAGCGGGGGGACAAATGAGCAGTTCTTC	CASSKPSGGTNEQFF
-	TRBV18	TRBD2	TRBJ2-1	TGTGCCAGCTCACCCGGGACTAGCGGAAACAATGAGCAGTTCTTC	CASSPGTSGNNEQFF
once	TRBV5-5	TRBD1	TRBJ2-2	TGTGCCAGCAGCTCCTTTGGGACAGAGAACACCGGGGAGCTGTTTTTT	CASSSFGTENTGELFF
-	TRBV27	-	TRBJ2-2	TGTGCCAGCAGTTCAGACAGGAGTTCTTCACACCCCGGGGAGCTGTTTTTT	CASSSDRSSSHPGELFF
-	TRBV2	TRBD2	TRBJ2-1	TGTGCCAGCAGTGAGGGTCCTAGCGGGGGGGTTGTTGAGCAGTTCTTC	CASSEGPSGGVVEQFF
-	TRBV13	-	TRBJ2-7	TGTGCCAGCAGCTTAAATAACGAGCAGTACTTC	CASSLNNEQYF
-	TRBV14	TRBD1	TRBJ1-1	TGTGCCAGCAGCCCACTTTCCGGGACAGTGAACACTGAAGCTTTCTTT	CASSPLSGTVNTEAFF
-	TRBV6-6	-	TRBJ2-2	TGTGCCAGCAGGAACCAGGGTACCGGGGAGCTGTTTTTT	CASRNQGTGELFF
-	TRBV14	-	TRBJ1-1	TGTGCCAGCAGCCATTTACAGATGAACACTGAAGCTTTCTTT	CASSHLQMNTEAFF
-	TRBV2	-	TRBJ2-5	TGTGCCAGCAGTGGAGTTCCTAGAGGAGAGACCCAGTACTTC	CASSGVPRGETQYF
-	TRBV2	-	TRBJ2-6	TGTGCCAGCAGTGAGGAGGGCTCTGGGGCCAACGTCCTGACTTTC	CASSEEGSGANVLTF
-	TRBV5-4	TRBD1	TRBJ2-3	TGTGCCAGCAGCTTGGACGGGACAGGGAACGCAGATACGCAGTATTTT	CASSLDGTGNADTQYF
-	TRBV7-9	-	TRBJ1-5	TGTGCCAGCAGCCCCAGGGGTGGCAATCAGCCCCAGCATTTT	CASSPRGGNQPQHF
once	TRBV12-5	-	TRBJ2-7	TGTGCTACGACAGACAGATCCTACGAGCAGTACTTC	CATTDRSYEQYF
-	TRBV5-1	-	TRBJ2-7	TGCGCCAGCAGCTTGGTTTCGGGCCCGGGGGAGCAGTACTTC	CASSLVSGPGEQYF
-	TRBV11-3	TRBD2	TRBJ2-1	TGTGCCAGCAGCTTAGATTATGACGGGGACTACTACAATGAGCAGTTCTTC	CASSLDYDGDYYNEQFF
-	TRBV4-1	-	TRBJ1-2	TGCGCCAGCAGCCAAGGTGGGGGAGGAACTAACTATGGCTACACCTTC	CASSQGGGGTNYGYTF
-	TRBV7-9	TRBD2	TRBJ2-3	TGTGCCAGCAGCCCCCCAACTAGCGGTCCGCAGTATTTT	CASSPPTSGPQYF
-	TRBV12-5	TRBD2	TRBJ2-1	TGTGCTAGTGGACCACCCGCGACTAGCGGAGTTCAGAATGAGCAGTTCTTC	CASGPPATSGVQNEQFF
-	TRBV5-4	-	TRBJ1-1	TGTGCCAGCAGCTTGGCGTCCCGGGGGACTGAAGCTTTCTTT	CASSLASRGTEAFF
-	TRBV30	-	TRBJ1-5	TGTGCCTGGAGTATCACGGAGGATCAGCCCCAGCATTTT	CAWSITEDQPQHF
few	TRBV9	-	TRBJ2-1	TGTGCCAGCAGCGTAGGCACAGAGTCCTACAATGAGCAGTTCTTC	CASSVGTESYNEQFF
-	TRBV7-9	-	TRBJ1-1	TGTGCCAGCAGCTCACAGAACACTGAAGCTTTCTTT	CASSSQNTEAFF
-	TRBV18	-	TRBJ1-1	TGTGCCAGCTCACCTGAATGGGTTCGGGGACTGCGGACTGAAGCTTTCTTT	CASSPEWVRGLRTEAFF
-	TRBV6-1	TRBD1	TRBJ1-5	TGTGCCAGCAGTGAGTTCCACTCCAGGGGGAGTAATCAGCCCCAGCATTTT	CASSEFHSRGSNQPQHF
-	TRBV28	TRBD1	TRBJ1-4	TGTGCCAGCAGTTCGGGACAGGAGGTCGAGAAACTGTTTTTT	CASSSGQEVEKLFF
-	TRBV19	TRBD1	TRBJ2-6	TGTGCCAGTAGTCCGGCGGACAGGGGGTCTGGGGCCAACGTCCTGACTTTC	CASSPADRGSGANVLTF
-	TRBV3-1/TRBV3-2	-	TRBJ2-2	TGTGCCAGCAGCCAACGGGGCACCGGGGAGCTGTTTTTT	CASSQRGTGELFF
-	TRBV7-9	-	TRBJ2-6	TGTGCCGGCACTGCCGGGGGGCGTTATTCTGGGGCCAACGTCCTGACTTTC	CAGTAGGRYSGANVLTF
few	TRBV6-2/TRBV6-3	-	TRBJ2-7	TGTGCCAGCAGTTATCCCCAGGGCCCCTACGAGCAGTACTTC	CASSYPQGPYEQYF
-	TRBV7-6	TRBD1	TRBJ2-1	TGTGCCAGCAGCTTAACCGTGGACAGGGCAGTAGGGAATGAGCAGTTCTTC	CASSLTVDRAVGNEQFF
few	TRBV6-6	-	TRBJ1-1	TGTGCCAGCAGTTACGGGGCGTACACTGAAGCTTTCTTT	CASSYGAYTEAFF
-	TRBV10-3	TRBD2	TRBJ2-5	TGTGCCATCAGGGGACTAGCGGGAGATCAAGAGACCCAGTACTTC	CAIRGLAGDQETQYF
-	TRBV7-3	-	TRBJ2-7	TGTGCCAGCAGCTTAAATGCGGGTAGCTCCTACGAGCAGTACTTC	CASSLNAGSSYEQYF
-	TRBV5-1	-	TRBJ1-3	TGCGCCAGCAGCTTGAGGCTTGCGGGCTTTGGAAACACCATATATTTT	CASSLRLAGFGNTIYF
-	TRBV19	TRBD1	TRBJ2-7	TGTGCCAGTAGTATAGTCGGGACAGTGAGAACTTACGAGCAGTACTTC	CASSIVGTVRTYEQYF
-	TRBV10-3	TRBD1	TRBJ2-2	TGTGCCATCAGTCCCGGGACAGGGCCGGGGGAGCTGTTTTTT	CAISPGTGPGELFF
-	TRBV7-9	-	TRBJ2-1	TGTGCCAGCAGCTTAGTATGGCTCCTTCCCTACAATGAGCAGTTCTTC	CASSLVWLLPYNEQFF
-	TRBV5-5	-	TRBJ2-7	TGTGCCAGCAGTTCCTTACAGTACGAGCAGTACTTC	CASSSLQYEQYF
-	TRBV27	-	TRBJ2-7	TGTGCCAGCAGTTTGAGGCCCGATCCCGGGGTTTACGAGCAGTACTTC	CASSLRPDPGVYEQYF
-	TRBV7-4	-	TRBJ2-7	TGTGCCAGCAGCGGATACAGGGAATACTACGAGCAGTACTTC	CASSGYREYYEQYF
-	TRBV2	-	TRBJ1-5	TGTGCCAGCAGTCCAGGCCCCGATCAGCCCCAGCATTTT	CASSPGPDQPQHF
few	TRBV10-3	TRBD1	TRBJ1-1	TGTGCTTCAAAGAGCACAGGGGGTGAGAACACTGAAGCTTTCTTT	CASKSTGGENTEAFF
-	TRBV27	-	TRBJ1-1	TGTGCCAGCAGTTTGGAGGATTCGGGCGCTGAAGCTTTCTTT	CASSLEDSGAEAFF
-	TRBV3-1/TRBV3-2	TRBD1	TRBJ1-3	TGTGCCAGCAGCCAAGGACAGGGGACTGGAAACACCATATATTTT	CASSQGQGTGNTIYF
-	TRBV9	-	TRBJ2-4	TGTGCCAGCAGCGTAGGGCTAGCTTTGAACATTCAGTACTTC	CASSVGLALNIQYF
-	TRBV7-3	TRBD2	TRBJ2-3	TGTGCCAGCAGTTCGGGACTAGCGGTGAGCACAGATACGCAGTATTTT	CASSSGLAVSTDTQYF
-	TRBV6-5	-	TRBJ1-1	TGTGCCAGCAGGGGTTTGGGGGCCTGGACTGAAGCTTTCTTT	CASRGLGAWTEAFF